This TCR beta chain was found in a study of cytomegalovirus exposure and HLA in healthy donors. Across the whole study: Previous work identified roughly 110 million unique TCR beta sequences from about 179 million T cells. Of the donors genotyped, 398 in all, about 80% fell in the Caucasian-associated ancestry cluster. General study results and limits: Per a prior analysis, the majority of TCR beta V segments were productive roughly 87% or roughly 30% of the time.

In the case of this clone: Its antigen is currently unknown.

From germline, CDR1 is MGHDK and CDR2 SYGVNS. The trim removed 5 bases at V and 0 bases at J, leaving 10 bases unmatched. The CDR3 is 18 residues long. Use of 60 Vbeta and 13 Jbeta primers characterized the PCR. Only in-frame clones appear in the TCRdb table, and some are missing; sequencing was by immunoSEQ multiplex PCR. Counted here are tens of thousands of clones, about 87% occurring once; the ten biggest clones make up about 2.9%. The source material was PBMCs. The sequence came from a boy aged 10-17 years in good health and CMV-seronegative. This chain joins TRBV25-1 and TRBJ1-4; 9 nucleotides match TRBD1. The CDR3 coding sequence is TGTGCCAGCAGTATACAGGGGGCTTACCCTGCAACTAATGAAAAACTGTTTTTT. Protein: CASSIQGAYPATNEKLFF.